Below are 3 T cell receptor beta chains sequenced from a single sample in a study of T cells in women clearing cervical HPV infection. Here immunoSEQ multiplex PCR was the method, and the copy in TCRdb shows in-frame clones only, minus some. The table for this sample gives fewer than 30,000 clones. Sequenced sample: blood buffy coat. Every receptor here comes from a woman between 18 and 70 years old with a cervical HPV16 infection that either progressed to CIN3+ or cleared (not recorded which).

On this clone: One end of the junction fails to match germline, which may point to a read error. From the germline J gene comes the end of the CDR3, since the read stops 3 residues before it. The chain recombines TRBV4-1 with TRBJ1-2; 9 bases fit TRBD1. CDR1 and CDR2 (germline): MGHRA, YSYEKL. The CDR3 runs 15 residues. CDR3 in amino acids: CTSSQDRGRTYGYTF. The CDR3 bases that were read are TGCACCAGCAGCCAGGACAGGGGAAGGACCTATGGC.

With respect to this clone: The sequenced fragment ends 3 residues before the CDR3 boundary, so the rest is inferred from the germline J gene. J is TRBJ2-5 and V is TRBV19; D is perhaps TRBD1 (5 bases). The ends were cut back, 2 bases at V and 1 base at J, with 11 bases in the middle. The CDR3 spans 15 residues. Germline V lookup: CDR1 LNHDA, CDR2 SQIVND (reference sequence). CDR3 in amino acids: CASSIWGVGQETQYF. CDR3 DNA, as far as it was read: TGTGCCAGTAGTATATGGGGCGTCGGCCAAGAGACC.

Remarks on this clone: With the read ending 3 residues before the CDR3 end, the germline J gene is used to fill in that end. This chain joins TRBV6-2 or TRBV6-3 and TRBJ2-1, with D possibly matching TRBD2 (6 bases). Germline V gene data show CDR1 as MNHEY and CDR2 as SVGEGT. Deletions cut 2 bases from V and 3 bases from J, with 11 bases between. The CDR3 runs to 15 residues. The CDR3 reads CASSYGRAGYNEQFF. The covered CDR3 bases are TGTGCCAGCAGTTACGGCCGAGCGGGCTACAATGAG.